This TCR beta chain was sequenced for a study of T cell responses to AZD1222 COVID-19 vaccine. The study's findings and limits: Epitopes outside B.1.351 and B.1.1.7 mutated regions reportedly drew nearly half of spike TCRs. The study identified only five or six AZD1222 recipients as seropositive at baseline. Mostly white British, mostly female donors; authors suggested clonal diversity may be underestimated. Repertoires were obtained only post-peak T cell response.

The repertoire was sequenced with immunoSEQ multiplex PCR; TCRdb's copy has only in-frame clones and lacks some. The sample carries around 54,000 clones, 65% to 90% recorded once. The table lists this clone with a count of one. Its antigen is still unknown. CDR3 length: 14 amino acids. Per the germline V gene, CDR1 is GTSNPN and CDR2 is SVGIG (reference sequence). With 1 base removed from V and 6 bases from J, the gap between germline ends came to 15 bases. Source: peripheral blood, taken 28 days after the second AZD1222 dose. This chain links TRBV30 with TRBJ1-1; maybe TRBD1 (6 bases). This clonotype was sampled from an adult who received the AZD1222 COVID-19 vaccine. Written as DNA, the CDR3 is TGTGCCTGGAGTGGCGAGGGGGGACTCGCTGAAGCTTTCTTT. Protein sequence: CAWSGEGGLAEAFF.